The 21 T cell receptor beta chains given below trace back to one sample, sequenced in a study of blood T cell repertoires in COVID-19. Data came from immunoSEQ multiplex PCR; TCRdb stores just in-frame clones and leaves some out. The repertoire holds 130,000 to 150,000 clones, more than 80% seen once, with roughly 4.9% in the top ten. Source material: peripheral blood. Receptor source: a human donor in a cohort sampled during active COVID-19.

This clone turned up a few times. This chain links TRBV29-1 with TRBJ1-5, with 7 positions matching TRBD1. Germline V gene sequence: CDR1 SQVTM, CDR2 ANQGSEA. The J segment lost 2 bases and the V segment lost 4 bases, leaving 2 bases of the junction unmatched. CDR3 length: 13 residues. CDR3 coding DNA: TGCAGCGTTGGACAGGGACGCAATCAGCCCCAGCATTTT. It specifies CSVGQGRNQPQHF.

This clone has just one count. This CDR3 is also generated by other DNA sequences in the sample. J is TRBJ2-3 and V is TRBV5-1; a possible D gene is TRBD2 (5 bases). The CDR3 runs to 15 residues. V lost 0 bases and J 5 bases, leaving 13 bases between the germline ends. Germline values: CDR1 SGHRS, CDR2 YFSETQ. CDR3 in DNA: TGCGCCAGCAGCTTGGGAGGGCAGGTCGTAGATACGCAGTATTTT. Translated: CASSLGGQVVDTQYF.

The chain recombines TRBV11-2 with TRBJ2-1; D is unclear. Per the germline V gene, CDR1 is SGHAT and CDR2 is FQNNGV. The CDR3 length is 14 residues. With 3 bases removed from V and 3 bases from J, the gap between germline ends came to 9 bases. CDR3 sequence (DNA): TGTGCCAGCAGCTTTGCGCGAGTCTACAATGAGCAGTTCTTC. It codes for CASSFARVYNEQFF.

The J gene is TRBJ1-2, the V gene TRBV6-5; possible D gene TRBD1, 6 bases. CDR3 length: 12 amino acids. Germline lookup yields CDR1 MNHEY and CDR2 SVGAGI. The CDR3 protein is CAGGGHGYGYTF. Written as DNA, the CDR3 is TGTGCAGGGGGGGGGCACGGCTATGGCTACACCTTC.

The chain employs TRBV28 and TRBJ1-6, with 9 bases lining up with TRBD1. The J segment lost 11 bases and the V segment lost 4 bases, leaving 6 bases of the junction unmatched. The CDR3 totals 14 residues. Germline V lookup: CDR1 MDHEN, CDR2 SYDVKM. The CDR3 sequence: CASSSGTGKTPLHF. DNA of the CDR3: TGTGCCAGCAGTTCTGGGACAGGGAAGACACCCCTCCACTTT.

This clone was counted only a few times. The chain has TRBV7-9 and TRBJ2-7; TRBD1 aligns across 10 bases. CDR3 size: 15 residues. J lost 12 bases, V lost 5 bases, and 16 bases had no gene match. Germline V gives CDR1 SEHNR, CDR2 FQNEAQ (reference sequence). CDR3 in amino acids: CASSPGDRGRLRGYF. The CDR3 nucleotides read TGTGCCAGCAGCCCCGGGGACAGGGGACGCCTACGGGGGTACTTC.

This chain links TRBV9 with TRBJ1-6; 8 nucleotides line up with TRBD1. Germline CDR1 reads SGDLS; CDR2 reads YYNGEE. The length of the CDR3 is 14 residues. V dropped 4 bases and J dropped 7; count of bases not matched to a gene: 4. The CDR3, as DNA: TGTGCCAGCAGCCTCCGGACAGGGAATTCACCCCTCCACTTT. Translating gives CASSLRTGNSPLHF.

V and J are TRBV29-1 and TRBJ1-3; D ambiguous. CDR1 is SQVTM, CDR2 ANQGSEA, per germline. The CDR3 has 14 amino acids. Trimming shortened V by 7 bases and J by 0 bases, and 13 bases separated the two germline ends. CDR3 residues: CSATAPNSGNTIYF. Written as DNA, the CDR3 is TGCAGCGCCACTGCGCCGAACTCTGGAAACACCATATATTTT.

V gene TRBV9 combines with J gene TRBJ2-7, with TRBD1 matching 11 bases. V was clipped by 8 bases and J by 4 bases; unmatched bases: 23. CDR1 and CDR2 (germline): SGDLS, YYNGEE. The length of the CDR3 is 19 residues. CDR3 sequence (DNA): TGTGCCAGAACCCACTTTCCTTCACGGACAGGACAGGGGGCGTACGAGCAGTACTTC. Translated, it gives CARTHFPSRTGQGAYEQYF.

The chain recombines TRBV9 with TRBJ2-2; D is unresolved. V was clipped by 0 bases and J by 8 bases, with 5 bases between them. The germline V gene encodes CDR1 SGDLS and CDR2 YYNGEE. This CDR3 comprises 12 residues. The CDR3 DNA reads as TGTGCCAGCAGCGTAGACGGTGGGGAGCTGTTTTTT. Translation gives CASSVDGGELFF.

The chain joins TRBV15 to TRBJ2-3; 12 nucleotides line up with TRBD2. CDR3 length equals 18 residues. Germline lookup yields CDR1 LNHNV and CDR2 YYDKDF (reference sequence). With V trimmed by 0 bases and J by 6 bases, 10 bases remained unmatched. As DNA, the CDR3 is TGTGCCACCAGCAGAGATAGCACTAGCGGGAGGCAAACCGATACGCAGTATTTT. This translates into CATSRDSTSGRQTDTQYF.

The chain recombines TRBV28 with TRBJ1-5; 11 bases match TRBD1. The CDR3 is 15 amino acids. The V gene's germline CDR1 is MDHEN and CDR2 SYDVKM. The V and J ends lost 5 bases and 5 bases, in that order; junction bases with no gene match: 5. As DNA, the CDR3 is TGTGCCAGCAGTACCGGGACAGGGGGGCATCAGCCCCAGCATTTT. Translated: CASSTGTGGHQPQHF. Combining the CDR3 with reference TRBV28 and TRBJ1-5 gives the whole variable domain DVKVTQSSRYLVKRTGEKVFLECVQDMDHENMFWYRQDPGLGLRLIYFSYDVKMKEKGDIPEGYSVSREKKERFSLILESASTNQTSMYLCASSTGTGGHQPQHFGDGTRLSIL.

This clone was observed once. V gene TRBV25-1 combines with J gene TRBJ1-4; 7 nucleotides match TRBD1. Germline-derived CDR1 and CDR2 are MGHDK and SYGVNS. CDR3 length equals 17 residues. Unmatched junction bases numbered 16, after V lost 5 bases and J lost 7 bases. The DNA for the CDR3 is TGTGCCAGCAGTCCCAAACCTTTTCAGGGGGATGGTGAAAAACTGTTTTTT. Its protein product is CASSPKPFQGDGEKLFF.

This chain joins TRBV23-1 and TRBJ2-1; possibly TRBD2 for D (5 bases). TRBV23-1 is labeled an ORF, and its function is uncertain. Between the trimmed V and J ends, which lost 4 bases and 2 bases, there was a span of 18 bases. This CDR3 comprises 17 residues. The CDR3 spells CASSPSFRAETYNEQFF. CDR3 nucleotide sequence: TGCGCCAGCAGTCCCTCTTTTAGAGCGGAGACCTACAATGAGCAGTTCTTC.

The chain recombines TRBV5-1 with TRBJ2-3; unclear D gene. This CDR3 has 13 residues. V gave up 2 bases and J gave up 0 bases, with 4 bases separating them. CDR1 is SGHRS and CDR2 is YFSETQ in the germline V gene. CDR3: CASSFPSTDTQYF. Here the CDR3 DNA reads TGCGCCAGCAGCTTCCCGAGCACAGATACGCAGTATTTT.

The V and J genes are TRBV3-1 (or the pseudogene TRBV3-2) and TRBJ1-1; the D gene is possibly TRBD1 (5 bases). The CDR3 sequence is 15 residues long. Per germline, CDR1 LGHDT and CDR2 YNNKEL (reference sequence). V lost 4 bases, J lost 0 bases, and 12 bases lay in between. CDR3 residues: CASSPQVGLNTEAFF. As DNA, the CDR3 is TGTGCCAGCAGCCCACAGGTGGGGCTGAACACTGAAGCTTTCTTT.

The chain couples TRBV19 to TRBJ1-6, with 11 bases lining up with TRBD1. Germline V gene sequence: CDR1 LNHDA, CDR2 SQIVND (reference sequence). The junction had 6 bases not matched to a gene; V was cut back by 9 bases and J by 8 bases. This CDR3 is built from 14 residues. CDR3 residues: CASEPGQGDSPLHF. In DNA form, the CDR3 reads TGTGCCAGCGAACCGGGACAGGGGGATTCACCCCTCCACTTT.

The gene calls are TRBV19 and TRBJ1-6, with 9 bases aligning to TRBD1. The V segment lost 3 bases and the J segment 8 bases; nucleotides outside the gene matches: 8. The CDR3 covers 16 residues. Germline assignment: CDR1 LNHDA and CDR2 SQIVND (reference sequence). CDR3 nucleotide sequence: TGTGCCAGTAGTATGCGGGGACAGGGTTTGCATTCACCCCTCCACTTT. It specifies CASSMRGQGLHSPLHF.

The rearrangement links TRBV4-2 to TRBJ1-3; perhaps TRBD1 as D (6 bases). Trimming removed 6 bases from V and 0 bases from J, with 12 bases in between. Germline V gene sequence: CDR1 LGHNA, CDR2 YNFKEQ. The CDR3 is 15 amino acids. CDR3 nucleotide sequence: TGTGCCAGCAGTTACACAGGGACCTCTGGAAACACCATATATTTT. Translated: CASSYTGTSGNTIYF.

This chain joins TRBV9 and TRBJ2-7; 8 nucleotides align to TRBD2. The CDR3 is 16 residues long. With V trimmed by 3 bases and J by 5 bases, 13 bases remained unmatched. Germline values: CDR1 SGDLS, CDR2 YYNGEE. The CDR3 bases are TGTGCCAGCAGCGCTTTCCCGGGGGGGCATAGGAACGAGCAGTACTTC. Protein: CASSAFPGGHRNEQYF.

This CDR3 is CASSAGGISYEQYF. CDR3 DNA sequence: TGCGCCAGCAGCGCGGGGGGAATCTCCTACGAGCAGTACTTC. The gene calls are TRBV5-1 and TRBJ2-7; 8 nucleotides match TRBD2. The CDR3 length is 14 residues. Per germline, CDR1 SGHRS and CDR2 YFSETQ. V was pared by 4 bases and J by 0 bases, with 3 bases of the junction left unmatched.